These T cell receptor beta chains were read from a single sample in a study of cytomegalovirus exposure and HLA in healthy donors. Here immunoSEQ multiplex PCR was the method, and the copy in TCRdb shows in-frame clones only, minus some. The profile covers 120,000 or so clones, with 95% to 97% appearing a single time and approximately 1.5% taken by the ten largest. Sequencing used PBMCs. The source is a man aged 18-30 years in good health and CMV-seronegative. CDR3s include the opening cysteine and the closing phenylalanine or tryptophan. Each record gives: V gene, clone size, D gene, J gene, CDR3 DNA, CDR3 protein. D genes are given only for firm matches. Size is stated for part of the rows, as once, few or many counts, or as a class when the clone is expanded.

v_gene: TRBV7-3; abundance: NA; d_gene: TRBD2; j_gene: TRBJ2-1; CDR3nt: TGTGCCAGCAGCTTAAGCAGTAGCGGGAGCTCCTACAATGAGCAGTTCTTC; CDR3aa: CASSLSSSGSSYNEQFF
v_gene: TRBV7-2; abundance: NA; d_gene: TRBD1; j_gene: TRBJ2-1; CDR3nt: TGTGCCAGCAGCGACAGGACAGGGCGGTCCTACAATGAGCAGTTCTTC; CDR3aa: CASSDRTGRSYNEQFF
v_gene: TRBV9; abundance: NA; d_gene: NA; j_gene: TRBJ2-1; CDR3nt: TGTGCCAGCAGCCTAGAGGGGGGAGGGCCCTACAATGAGCAGTTCTTC; CDR3aa: CASSLEGGGPYNEQFF
v_gene: TRBV6-1; abundance: NA; d_gene: NA; j_gene: TRBJ2-3; CDR3nt: TGTGCCAGCAGTATCGTACCGGGCACAGATACGCAGTATTTT; CDR3aa: CASSIVPGTDTQYF
v_gene: TRBV9; abundance: NA; d_gene: NA; j_gene: TRBJ2-1; CDR3nt: TGTGCCAGCAGCGTAGAGGAGGGGTCGAATGAGCAGTTCTTC; CDR3aa: CASSVEEGSNEQFF
v_gene: TRBV12-5; abundance: NA; d_gene: NA; j_gene: TRBJ2-3; CDR3nt: TGTGCTAGTGGCCTTGGGACAAAGGCAGATACGCAGTATTTT; CDR3aa: CASGLGTKADTQYF
v_gene: TRBV7-9; abundance: NA; d_gene: TRBD1; j_gene: TRBJ1-5; CDR3nt: TGTGCCAGCAGCTTTGGGACAGGGCCTTATCAGCCCCAGCATTTT; CDR3aa: CASSFGTGPYQPQHF
v_gene: TRBV9; abundance: NA; d_gene: TRBD2; j_gene: TRBJ2-2; CDR3nt: TGTGCCAGCAGCGTACTCAGACTAGCCGCGGACACCGGGGAGCTGTTTTTT; CDR3aa: CASSVLRLAADTGELFF
v_gene: TRBV7-3; abundance: NA; d_gene: TRBD2; j_gene: TRBJ2-7; CDR3nt: TGTGCCAGCAGCCCACTAGCGGGATCCCACGAGCAGTACTTC; CDR3aa: CASSPLAGSHEQYF
v_gene: TRBV7-6; abundance: NA; d_gene: NA; j_gene: TRBJ1-1; CDR3nt: TGTGCCAGCAGCTTTTCAGCAGGGAACACTGAAGCTTTCTTT; CDR3aa: CASSFSAGNTEAFF
v_gene: TRBV7-2; abundance: NA; d_gene: NA; j_gene: TRBJ2-2; CDR3nt: TGTGCCAGCAGCTTACTACCTCCAGGGAACACCGGGGAGCTGTTTTTT; CDR3aa: CASSLLPPGNTGELFF
v_gene: TRBV15; abundance: once; d_gene: NA; j_gene: TRBJ2-1; CDR3nt: TGTGCCACCAGCAGAGATCAGGGGGGAAGGAATGAGCAGTTCTTC; CDR3aa: CATSRDQGGRNEQFF
v_gene: TRBV7-2; abundance: NA; d_gene: NA; j_gene: TRBJ2-2; CDR3nt: TGTGCCAGCAGCAACCGGGAGCAGGCCACCGGGGAGCTGTTTTTT; CDR3aa: CASSNREQATGELFF
v_gene: TRBV28; abundance: NA; d_gene: NA; j_gene: TRBJ2-7; CDR3nt: TGTGCCAGCAGTTTACCGGTTCTCTCCTACGAGCAGTACTTC; CDR3aa: CASSLPVLSYEQYF
v_gene: TRBV7-2; abundance: NA; d_gene: TRBD2; j_gene: TRBJ2-1; CDR3nt: TGTGCCAGCAGCCCCAAGCGGGAGTCCCACAATGAGCAGTTCTTC; CDR3aa: CASSPKRESHNEQFF
v_gene: TRBV4-3; abundance: NA; d_gene: NA; j_gene: TRBJ1-5; CDR3nt: TGCGCCAGCAGCCAACAAACAGGGATAGGGGAGCCCCAGCATTTT; CDR3aa: CASSQQTGIGEPQHF
v_gene: TRBV5-1; abundance: NA; d_gene: NA; j_gene: TRBJ2-2; CDR3nt: TGCGCCAGCAGCCCCTGGAGCACCGGGGAGCTGTTTTTT; CDR3aa: CASSPWSTGELFF